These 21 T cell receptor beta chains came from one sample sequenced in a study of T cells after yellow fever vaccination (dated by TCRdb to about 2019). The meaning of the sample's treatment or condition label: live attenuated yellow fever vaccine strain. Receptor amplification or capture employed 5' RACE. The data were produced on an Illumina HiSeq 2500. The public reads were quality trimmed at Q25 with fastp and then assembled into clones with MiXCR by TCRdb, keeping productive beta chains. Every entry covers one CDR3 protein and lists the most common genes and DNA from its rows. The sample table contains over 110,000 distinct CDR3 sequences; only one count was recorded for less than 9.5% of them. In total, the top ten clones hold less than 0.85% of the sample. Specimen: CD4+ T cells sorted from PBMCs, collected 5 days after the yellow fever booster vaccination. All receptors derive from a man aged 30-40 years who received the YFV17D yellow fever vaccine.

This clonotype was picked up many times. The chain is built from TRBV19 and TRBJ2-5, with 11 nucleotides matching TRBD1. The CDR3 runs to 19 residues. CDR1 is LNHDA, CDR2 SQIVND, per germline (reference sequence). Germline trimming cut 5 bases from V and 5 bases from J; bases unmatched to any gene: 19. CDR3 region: CASSPRDRGREGPRETQYF. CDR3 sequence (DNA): TGTGCCAGTAGTCCACGGGACAGGGGGAGGGAAGGGCCAAGGGAGACCCAGTACTTC.

CDR3: CASSPSGDTYNEQFF. The CDR3 DNA reads TGTGCCAGCAGCCCCTCTGGTGACACCTACAATGAGCAGTTCTTC. The chain joins TRBV5-4 to TRBJ2-1, with D uncertain. The V end was cut by 4 bases, the J end by 2 bases, with 13 bases between. This CDR3 contains 15 residues. Germline loops: CDR1 SGHNT, CDR2 YYREEE (reference sequence).

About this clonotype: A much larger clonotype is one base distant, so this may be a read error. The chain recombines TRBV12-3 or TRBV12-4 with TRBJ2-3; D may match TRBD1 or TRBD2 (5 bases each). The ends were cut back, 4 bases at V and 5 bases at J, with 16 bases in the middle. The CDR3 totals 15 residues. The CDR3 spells CASSSGQGRGDTQYF. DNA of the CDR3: TGTGCCAGCAGTTCTGGTCAGGGCCGGGGAGATACGCAGTATTTT.

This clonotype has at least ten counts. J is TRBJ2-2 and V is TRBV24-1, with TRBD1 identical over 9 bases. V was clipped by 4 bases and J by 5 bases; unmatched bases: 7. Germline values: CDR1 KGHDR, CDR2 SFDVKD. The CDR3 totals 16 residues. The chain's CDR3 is CATSDGGQGTTGELFF. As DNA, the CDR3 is TGTGCCACCAGTGACGGGGGACAGGGTACTACCGGGGAGCTGTTTTTT.

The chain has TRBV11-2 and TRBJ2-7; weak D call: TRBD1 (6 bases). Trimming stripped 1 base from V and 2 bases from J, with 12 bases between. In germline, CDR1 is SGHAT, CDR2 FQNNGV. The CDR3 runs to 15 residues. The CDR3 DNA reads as TGTGCCAGCAGCTTAGTTGGGGGACAAGCCTACGAGCAGTACTTC. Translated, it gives CASSLVGGQAYEQYF.

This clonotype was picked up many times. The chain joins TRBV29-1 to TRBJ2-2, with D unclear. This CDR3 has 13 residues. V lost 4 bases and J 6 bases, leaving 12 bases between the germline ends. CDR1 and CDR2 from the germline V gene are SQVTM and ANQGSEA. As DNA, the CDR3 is TGCAGCGTTGTATCCACCCGCCCCGGGGAGCTGTTTTTT. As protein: CSVVSTRPGELFF.

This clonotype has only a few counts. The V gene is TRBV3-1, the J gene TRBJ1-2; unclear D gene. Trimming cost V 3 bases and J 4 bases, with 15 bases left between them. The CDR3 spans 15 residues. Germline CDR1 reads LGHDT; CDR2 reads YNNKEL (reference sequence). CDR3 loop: CASSQAAGRTYGYTF. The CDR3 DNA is TGTGCCAGCAGCCAGGCGGCCGGGCGAACCTATGGCTACACCTTC.

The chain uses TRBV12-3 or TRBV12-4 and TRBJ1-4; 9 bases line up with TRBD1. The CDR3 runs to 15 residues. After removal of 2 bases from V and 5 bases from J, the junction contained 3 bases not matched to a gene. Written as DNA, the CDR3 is TGTGCCAGCAGTTTAACCGGGACAGGGAATGAAAAACTGTTTTTT. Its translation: CASSLTGTGNEKLFF.

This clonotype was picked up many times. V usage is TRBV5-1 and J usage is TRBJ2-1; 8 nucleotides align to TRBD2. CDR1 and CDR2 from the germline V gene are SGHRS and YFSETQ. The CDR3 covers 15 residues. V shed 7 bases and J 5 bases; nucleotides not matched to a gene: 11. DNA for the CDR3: TGCGCCAGCGCGTCACCTTTAGCGGGGAACAATGAGCAGTTCTTC. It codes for CASASPLAGNNEQFF.

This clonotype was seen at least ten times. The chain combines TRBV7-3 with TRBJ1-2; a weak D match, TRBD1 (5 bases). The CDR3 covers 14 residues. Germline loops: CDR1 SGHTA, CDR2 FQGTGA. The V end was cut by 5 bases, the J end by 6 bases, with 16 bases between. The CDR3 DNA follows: TGTGCCAGCAGCCTCGACCCGAGGGGAGATGGCTACACCTTC. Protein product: CASSLDPRGDGYTF.

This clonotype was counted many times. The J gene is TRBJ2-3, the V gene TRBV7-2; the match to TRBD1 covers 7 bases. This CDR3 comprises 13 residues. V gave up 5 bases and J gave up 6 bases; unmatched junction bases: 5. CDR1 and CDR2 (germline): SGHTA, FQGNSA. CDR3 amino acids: CASSKTGMDTQYF. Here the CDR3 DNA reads TGTGCCAGCAGCAAGACAGGGATGGATACGCAGTATTTT.

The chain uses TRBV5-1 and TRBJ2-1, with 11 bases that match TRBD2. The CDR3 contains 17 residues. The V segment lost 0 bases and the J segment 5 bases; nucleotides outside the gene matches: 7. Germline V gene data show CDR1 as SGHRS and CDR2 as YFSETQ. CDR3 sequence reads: CASSLAITSGGDNEQFF. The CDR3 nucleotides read TGCGCCAGCAGCTTGGCCATCACTAGCGGGGGAGACAATGAGCAGTTCTTC.

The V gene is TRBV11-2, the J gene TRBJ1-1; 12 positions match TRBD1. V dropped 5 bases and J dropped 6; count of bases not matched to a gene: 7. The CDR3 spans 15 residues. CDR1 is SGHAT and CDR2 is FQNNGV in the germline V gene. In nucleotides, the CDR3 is TGTGCCAGCAGCATCGGGACAGGGGGCGTTTCTGAAGCTTTCTTT. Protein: CASSIGTGGVSEAFF.

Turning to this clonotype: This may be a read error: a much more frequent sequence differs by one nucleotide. The CDR3 reads CASTLVLDTQYF. As DNA, the CDR3 is TGTGCCAGCACCTTAGTTCTGGATACGCAGTATTTT. The gene calls are TRBV11-2 and TRBJ2-3; D is unresolved. Germline CDR1 SGHAT, CDR2 FQNNGV. The CDR3 totals 12 residues.

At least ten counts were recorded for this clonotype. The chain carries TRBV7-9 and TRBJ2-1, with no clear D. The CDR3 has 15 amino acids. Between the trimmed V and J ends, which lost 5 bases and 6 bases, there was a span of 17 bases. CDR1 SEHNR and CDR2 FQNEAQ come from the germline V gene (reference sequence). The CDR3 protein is CASSPDGSFGNEQFF. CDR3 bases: TGTGCCAGCAGCCCCGACGGGTCATTTGGCAATGAGCAGTTCTTC.

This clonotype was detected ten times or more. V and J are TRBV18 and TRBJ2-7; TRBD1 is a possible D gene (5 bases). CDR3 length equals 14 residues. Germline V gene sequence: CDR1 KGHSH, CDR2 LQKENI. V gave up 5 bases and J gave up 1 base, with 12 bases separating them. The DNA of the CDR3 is TGTGCCAGCTCAGCCAGGGCCCAGTCCTACGAGCAGTACTTC. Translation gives CASSARAQSYEQYF.

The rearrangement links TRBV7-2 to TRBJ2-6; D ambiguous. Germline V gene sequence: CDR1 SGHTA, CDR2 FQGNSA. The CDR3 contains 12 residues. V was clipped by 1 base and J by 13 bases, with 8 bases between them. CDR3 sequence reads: CASSLEVGVLTF. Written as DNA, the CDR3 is TGTGCCAGCAGCTTAGAGGTCGGGGTCCTGACTTTC.

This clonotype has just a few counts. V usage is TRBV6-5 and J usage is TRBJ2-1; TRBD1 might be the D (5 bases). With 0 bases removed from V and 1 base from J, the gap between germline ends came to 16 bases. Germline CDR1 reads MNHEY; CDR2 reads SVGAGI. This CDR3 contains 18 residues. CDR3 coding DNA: TGTGCCAGCAGTTACTCCGATGGTGGGGCTTCATCCTACAATGAGCAGTTCTTC. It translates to CASSYSDGGASSYNEQFF.

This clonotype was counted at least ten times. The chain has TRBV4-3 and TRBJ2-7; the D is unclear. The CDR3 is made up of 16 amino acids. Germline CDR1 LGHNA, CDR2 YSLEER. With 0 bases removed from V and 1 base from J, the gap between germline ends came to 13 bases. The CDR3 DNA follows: TGCGCCAGCAGCCAAGATCCCCGGACGCCTTCCTACGAGCAGTACTTC. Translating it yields CASSQDPRTPSYEQYF.

CDR3 sequence reads: CAMGPGLLCYEQYF. The CDR3 DNA sequence: TGTGCCATGGGACCCGGGCTCCTCTGCTACGAGCAGTACTTC. This rearrangement joins TRBV28 to TRBJ2-7; the D gene could be TRBD1 or TRBD2 (5 bases each). The CDR3 runs to 14 residues. Trimming removed 10 bases from V and 3 bases from J, with 19 bases in between. The germline gives CDR1 MDHEN, CDR2 SYDVKM.

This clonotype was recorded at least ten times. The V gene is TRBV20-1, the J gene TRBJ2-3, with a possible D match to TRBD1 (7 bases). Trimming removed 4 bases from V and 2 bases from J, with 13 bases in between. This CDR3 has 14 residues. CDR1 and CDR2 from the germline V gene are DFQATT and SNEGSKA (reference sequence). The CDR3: CSAKEGAFTDTQYF. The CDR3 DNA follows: TGCAGTGCTAAGGAGGGGGCTTTCACAGATACGCAGTATTTT.